This T cell receptor (beta chain) is from a study of neurological immune-mediated disorders. Notes on the study in general: Multiple sclerosis, the disease with the least TCR clonal expansion, fell below healthy controls, whereas HTLV-1-associated myelopathy showed the most.

Synthesis of cDNA was performed by 5'RACE using 10-nucleotide random UMIs. TCRdb itself ran the 5' RACE reads through MiXCR, one entry per CDR3 protein. The sample consists of about 99,000 distinct CDR3 sequences, about a tenth of them appearing once. Many counts were recorded for this clonotype. Antigen: not known. Germline lookup yields CDR1 ENHRY and CDR2 SYGVKD. This CDR3 region has 15 residues. After removal of 2 bases from V and 4 bases from J, the junction contained 6 bases not matched to a gene. The time point is: longitudinal time-point 3. The unsorted libraries had their origin in 2 million PBMCs stored at -80 C.

Input material: PBMCs. The chain employs TRBV10-3 and TRBJ2-7, with 9 bases that match TRBD1. The receptor was derived from a female donor with HTLV-1-associated myelopathy (HAM/TSP). The CDR3 sequence is CAISERGTGTYEQYF. In nucleotides, the CDR3 is TGTGCCATCAGTGAGAGGGGGACAGGGACTTACGAGCAGTACTTC.